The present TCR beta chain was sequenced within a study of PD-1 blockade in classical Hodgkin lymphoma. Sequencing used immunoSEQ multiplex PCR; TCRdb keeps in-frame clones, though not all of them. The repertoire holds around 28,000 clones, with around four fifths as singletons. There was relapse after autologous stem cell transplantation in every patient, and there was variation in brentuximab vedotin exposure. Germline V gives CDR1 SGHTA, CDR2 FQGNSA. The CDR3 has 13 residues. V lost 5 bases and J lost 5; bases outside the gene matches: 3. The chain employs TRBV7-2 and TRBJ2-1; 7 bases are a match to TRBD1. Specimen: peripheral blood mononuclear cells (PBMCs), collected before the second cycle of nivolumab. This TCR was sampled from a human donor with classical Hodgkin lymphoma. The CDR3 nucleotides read TGTGCCAGCAGCCGGGACAGTAACAATGAGCAGTTCTTC. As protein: CASSRDSNNEQFF.